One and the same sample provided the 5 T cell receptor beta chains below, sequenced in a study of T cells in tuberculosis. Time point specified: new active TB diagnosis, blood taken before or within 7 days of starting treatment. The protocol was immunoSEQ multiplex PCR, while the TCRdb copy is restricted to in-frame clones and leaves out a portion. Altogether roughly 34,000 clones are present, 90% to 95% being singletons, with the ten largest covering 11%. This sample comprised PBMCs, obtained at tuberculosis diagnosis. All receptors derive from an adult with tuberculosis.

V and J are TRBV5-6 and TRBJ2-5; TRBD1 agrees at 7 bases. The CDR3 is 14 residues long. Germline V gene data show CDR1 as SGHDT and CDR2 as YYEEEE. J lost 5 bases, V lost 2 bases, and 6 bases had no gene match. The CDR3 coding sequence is TGTGCCAGCAGCTTTCGACAGGGTAACGAGACCCAGTACTTC. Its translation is CASSFRQGNETQYF.

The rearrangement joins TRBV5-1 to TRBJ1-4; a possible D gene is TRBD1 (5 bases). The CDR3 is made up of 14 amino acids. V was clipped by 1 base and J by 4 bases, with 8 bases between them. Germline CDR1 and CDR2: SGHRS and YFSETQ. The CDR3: CASSLQRGNEKLFF. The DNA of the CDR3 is TGCGCCAGCAGCTTGCAAAGGGGTAATGAAAAACTGTTTTTT.

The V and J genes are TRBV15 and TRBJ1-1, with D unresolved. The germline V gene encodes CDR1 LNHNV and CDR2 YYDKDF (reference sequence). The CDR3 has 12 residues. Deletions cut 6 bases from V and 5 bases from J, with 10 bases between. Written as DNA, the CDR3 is TGTGCCACCAGTGTAGTCGCAACTGAAGCTTTCTTT. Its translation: CATSVVATEAFF.

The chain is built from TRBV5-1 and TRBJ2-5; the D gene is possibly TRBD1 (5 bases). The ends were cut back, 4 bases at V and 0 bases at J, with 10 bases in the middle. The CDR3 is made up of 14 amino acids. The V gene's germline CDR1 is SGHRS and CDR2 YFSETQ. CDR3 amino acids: CASSPDTYQETQYF. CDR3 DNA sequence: TGCGCCAGCAGCCCGGACACTTACCAAGAGACCCAGTACTTC.

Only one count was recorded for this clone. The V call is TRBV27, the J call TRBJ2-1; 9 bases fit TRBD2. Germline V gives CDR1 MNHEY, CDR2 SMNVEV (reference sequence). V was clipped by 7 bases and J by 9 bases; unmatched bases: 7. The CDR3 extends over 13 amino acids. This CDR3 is CASNGGGGREQFF. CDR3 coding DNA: TGTGCCAGCAACGGCGGGGGGGGCCGTGAGCAGTTCTTC.